This T cell receptor (beta chain) derives from a study of T cell changes during pregnancy in multiple sclerosis. Profiled with immunoSEQ multiplex PCR; TCRdb holds only in-frame clones, not every one. The profile shows tens of thousands of clones, around nine tenths of them singletons. V was trimmed by 1 base and J by 2 bases, leaving 20 bases between them. The CDR3 runs 18 residues. Germline-derived CDR1 and CDR2 are LGHNA and YNFKEQ. The receptor comes from a female donor with multiple sclerosis, enrolled in a pregnancy study. The chain uses TRBV4-2 and TRBJ1-1; D perhaps matches TRBD1 (6 bases). Sample: peripheral blood, taken before pregnancy. The CDR3 coding sequence is TGTGCCAGCAGCCAAGCAGGGGATTGGGGTCGGGGTAACACTGAAGCTTTCTTT. Amino acids: CASSQAGDWGRGNTEAFF.